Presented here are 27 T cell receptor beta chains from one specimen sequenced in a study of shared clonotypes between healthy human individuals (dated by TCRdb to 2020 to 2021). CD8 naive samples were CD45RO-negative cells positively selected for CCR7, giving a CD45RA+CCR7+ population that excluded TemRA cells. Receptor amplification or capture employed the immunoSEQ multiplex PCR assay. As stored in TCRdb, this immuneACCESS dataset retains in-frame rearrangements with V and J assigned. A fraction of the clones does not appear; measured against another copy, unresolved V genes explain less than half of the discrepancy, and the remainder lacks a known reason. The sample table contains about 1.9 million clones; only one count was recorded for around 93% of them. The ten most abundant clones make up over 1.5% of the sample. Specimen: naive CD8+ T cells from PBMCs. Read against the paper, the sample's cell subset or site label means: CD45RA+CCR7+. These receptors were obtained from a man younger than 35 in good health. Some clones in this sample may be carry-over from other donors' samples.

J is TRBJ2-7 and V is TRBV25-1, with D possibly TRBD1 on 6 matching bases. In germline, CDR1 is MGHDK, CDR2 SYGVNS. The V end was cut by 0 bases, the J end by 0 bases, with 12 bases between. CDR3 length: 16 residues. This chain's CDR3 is CASSEYPGTHSYEQYF. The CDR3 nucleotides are TGTGCCAGCAGTGAATACCCCGGGACACACTCCTACGAGCAGTACTTC.

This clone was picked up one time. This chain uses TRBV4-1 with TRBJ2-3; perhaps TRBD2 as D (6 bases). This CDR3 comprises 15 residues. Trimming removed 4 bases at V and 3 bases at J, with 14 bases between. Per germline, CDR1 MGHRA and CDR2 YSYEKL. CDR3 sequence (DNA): TGCGCCAGCAGCCTCCAGGAGGGCGGAACAGATACGCAGTATTTT. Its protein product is CASSLQEGGTDTQYF.

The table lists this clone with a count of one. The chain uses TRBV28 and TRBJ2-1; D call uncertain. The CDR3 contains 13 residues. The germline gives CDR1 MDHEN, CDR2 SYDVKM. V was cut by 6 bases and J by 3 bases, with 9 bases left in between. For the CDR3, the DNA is TGTGCCAGCAGAGAGCAAAGCTACAATGAGCAGTTCTTC. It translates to CASREQSYNEQFF.

This CDR3 is CASSPWGQGEISLYNEQFF. DNA of the CDR3: TGTGCCAGCAGCCCCTGGGGCCAGGGCGAAATCTCTCTCTACAATGAGCAGTTCTTC. V usage is TRBV7-9 and J usage is TRBJ2-1, with TRBD1 as a possible D gene (5 bases). CDR3 length: 19 amino acids. The V and J ends lost 5 bases and 3 bases respectively, with 26 bases between them. Germline V gene sequence: CDR1 SEHNR, CDR2 FQNEAQ (reference sequence).

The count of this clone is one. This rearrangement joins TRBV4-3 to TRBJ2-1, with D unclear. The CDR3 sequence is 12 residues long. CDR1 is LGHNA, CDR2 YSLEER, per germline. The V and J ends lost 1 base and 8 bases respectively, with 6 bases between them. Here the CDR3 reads CASSQGRDEQFF. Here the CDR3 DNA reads TGCGCCAGCAGCCAAGGTCGCGATGAGCAGTTCTTC.

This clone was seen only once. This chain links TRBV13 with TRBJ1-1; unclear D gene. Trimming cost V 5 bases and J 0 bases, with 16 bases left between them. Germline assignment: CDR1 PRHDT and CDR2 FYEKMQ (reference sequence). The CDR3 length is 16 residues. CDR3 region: CASSGEGPPMNTEAFF. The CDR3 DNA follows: TGTGCCAGCAGCGGGGAGGGCCCGCCGATGAACACTGAAGCTTTCTTT. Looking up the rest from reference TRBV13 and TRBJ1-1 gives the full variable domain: AAGVIQSPRHLIKEKRETATLKCYPIPRHDTVYWYQQGPGQDPQFLISFYEKMQSDKGSIPDRFSAQQFSDYHSELNMSSLELGDSALYFCASSGEGPPMNTEAFFGQGTRLTVV.

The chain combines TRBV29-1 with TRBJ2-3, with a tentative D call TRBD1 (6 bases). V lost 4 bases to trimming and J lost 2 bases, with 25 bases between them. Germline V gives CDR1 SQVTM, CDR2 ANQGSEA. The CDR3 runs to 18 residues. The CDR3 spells CSVGPPGHVTTATDTQYF. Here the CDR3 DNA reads TGCAGCGTTGGACCTCCGGGACACGTTACTACCGCCACAGATACGCAGTATTTT.

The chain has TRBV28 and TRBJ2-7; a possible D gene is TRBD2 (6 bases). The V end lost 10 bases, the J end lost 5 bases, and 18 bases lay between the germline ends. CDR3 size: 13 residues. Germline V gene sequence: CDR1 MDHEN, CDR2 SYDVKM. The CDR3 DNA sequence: TGTGCCACGTTGGGTGGGGGGATCGACGAGCAGTACTTC. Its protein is CATLGGGIDEQYF.

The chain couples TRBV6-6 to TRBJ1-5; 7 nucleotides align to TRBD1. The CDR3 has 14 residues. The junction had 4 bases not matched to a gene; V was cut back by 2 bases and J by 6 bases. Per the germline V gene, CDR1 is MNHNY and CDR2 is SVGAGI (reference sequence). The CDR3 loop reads CASSYAWTGQPQHF. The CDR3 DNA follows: TGTGCCAGCAGTTACGCCTGGACAGGTCAGCCCCAGCATTTT.

In nucleotides, the CDR3 is TGTGCCAGCGGCTTAGCGGGAGTTGCAGATACGCAGTATTTT. Protein product: CASGLAGVADTQYF. The chain links TRBV6-6 to TRBJ2-3, with TRBD2 matching over 9 bases. J lost 4 bases, V lost 8 bases, and 7 bases had no gene match. CDR3 length equals 14 residues. The germline V gene encodes CDR1 MNHNY and CDR2 SVGAGI (reference sequence).

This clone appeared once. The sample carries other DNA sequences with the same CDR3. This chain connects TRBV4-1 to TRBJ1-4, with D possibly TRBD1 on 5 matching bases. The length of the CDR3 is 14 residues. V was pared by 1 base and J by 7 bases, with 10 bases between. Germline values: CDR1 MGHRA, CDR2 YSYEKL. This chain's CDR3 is CASSQVGGGEKLFF. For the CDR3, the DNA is TGCGCCAGCAGCCAAGTGGGGGGAGGTGAAAAACTGTTTTTT.

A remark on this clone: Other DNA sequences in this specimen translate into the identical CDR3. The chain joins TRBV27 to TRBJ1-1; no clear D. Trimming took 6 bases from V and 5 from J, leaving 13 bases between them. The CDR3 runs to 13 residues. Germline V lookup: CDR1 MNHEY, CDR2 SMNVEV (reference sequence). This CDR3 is CASSPSLGTEAFF. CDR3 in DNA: TGTGCCAGCAGCCCAAGCCTGGGGACTGAAGCTTTCTTT.

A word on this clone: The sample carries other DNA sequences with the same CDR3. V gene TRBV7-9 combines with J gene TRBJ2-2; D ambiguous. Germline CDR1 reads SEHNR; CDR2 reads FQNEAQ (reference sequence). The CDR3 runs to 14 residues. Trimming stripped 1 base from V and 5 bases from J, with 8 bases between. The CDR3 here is CASSLVGDTGELFF. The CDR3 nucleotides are TGTGCCAGCAGCTTAGTGGGCGATACCGGGGAGCTGTTTTTT. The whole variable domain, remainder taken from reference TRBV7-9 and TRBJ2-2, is DTGVSQNPRHKITKRGQNVTFRCDPISEHNRLYWYRQTLGQGPEFLTYFQNEAQLEKSRLLSDRFSAERPKGSFSTLEIQRTEQGDSAMYLCASSLVGDTGELFFGEGSRLTVL.

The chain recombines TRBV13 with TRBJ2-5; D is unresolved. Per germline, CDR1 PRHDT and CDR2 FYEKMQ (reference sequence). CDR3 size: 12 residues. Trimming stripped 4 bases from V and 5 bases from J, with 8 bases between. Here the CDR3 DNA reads TGTGCCAGCAGCTCCCCACGGGAGACCCAGTACTTC. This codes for CASSSPRETQYF.

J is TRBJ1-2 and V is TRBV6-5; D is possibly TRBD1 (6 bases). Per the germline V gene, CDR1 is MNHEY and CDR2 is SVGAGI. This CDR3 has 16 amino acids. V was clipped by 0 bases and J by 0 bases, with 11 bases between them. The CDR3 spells CASSYSRDTTNYGYTF. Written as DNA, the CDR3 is TGTGCCAGCAGTTACTCGAGGGACACTACTAACTATGGCTACACCTTC.

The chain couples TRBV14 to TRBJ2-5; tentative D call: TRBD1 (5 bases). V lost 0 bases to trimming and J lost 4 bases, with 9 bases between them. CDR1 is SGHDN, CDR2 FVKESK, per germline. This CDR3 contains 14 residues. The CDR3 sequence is CASSQDGARETQYF. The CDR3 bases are TGTGCCAGCAGCCAAGATGGGGCCCGAGAGACCCAGTACTTC.

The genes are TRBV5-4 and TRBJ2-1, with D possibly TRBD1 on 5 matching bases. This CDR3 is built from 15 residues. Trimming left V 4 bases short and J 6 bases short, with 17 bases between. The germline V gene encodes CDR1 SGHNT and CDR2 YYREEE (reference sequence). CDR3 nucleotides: TGTGCCAGCAGCCCCGAGCGTGGGGCCTTCAATGAGCAGTTCTTC. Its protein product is CASSPERGAFNEQFF.

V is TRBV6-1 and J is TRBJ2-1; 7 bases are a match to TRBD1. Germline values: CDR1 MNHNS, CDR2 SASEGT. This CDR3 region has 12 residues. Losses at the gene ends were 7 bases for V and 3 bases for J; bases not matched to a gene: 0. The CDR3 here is CASTGGYNEQFF. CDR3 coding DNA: TGTGCCAGCACAGGGGGCTACAATGAGCAGTTCTTC.

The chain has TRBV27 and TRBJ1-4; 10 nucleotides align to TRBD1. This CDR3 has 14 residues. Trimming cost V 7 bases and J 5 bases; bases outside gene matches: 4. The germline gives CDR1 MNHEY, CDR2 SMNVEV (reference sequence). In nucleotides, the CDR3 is TGTGCCAGCACCCGACAGGGGGCGAATGAAAAACTGTTTTTT. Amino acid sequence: CASTRQGANEKLFF.

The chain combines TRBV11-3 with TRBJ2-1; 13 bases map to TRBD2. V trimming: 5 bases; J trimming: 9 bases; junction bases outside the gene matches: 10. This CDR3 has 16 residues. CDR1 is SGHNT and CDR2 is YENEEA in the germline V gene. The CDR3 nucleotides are TGTGCCAGCAGCACGCGGACTAGCGGGAGCCTTGGTGAGCAGTTCTTC. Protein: CASSTRTSGSLGEQFF.

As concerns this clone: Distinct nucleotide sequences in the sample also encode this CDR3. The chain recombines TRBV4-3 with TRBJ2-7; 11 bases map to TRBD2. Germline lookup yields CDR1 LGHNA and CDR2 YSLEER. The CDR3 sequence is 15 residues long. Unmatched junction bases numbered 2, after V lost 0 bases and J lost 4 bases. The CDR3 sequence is CASSQETSGSYEQYF. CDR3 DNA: TGCGCCAGCAGCCAAGAAACTAGCGGGAGTTACGAGCAGTACTTC.

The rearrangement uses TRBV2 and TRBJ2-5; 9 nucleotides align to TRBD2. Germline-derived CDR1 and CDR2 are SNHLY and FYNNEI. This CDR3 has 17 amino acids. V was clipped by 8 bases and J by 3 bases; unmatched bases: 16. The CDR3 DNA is TGTGCCAGCCCTCGGCGGAGTAGCGGGAGAACCGAAGAGACCCAGTACTTC. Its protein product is CASPRRSSGRTEETQYF.

The CDR3 bases are TGTGCCAGCAGCTCCGGGAGGGCTTTGTACAATGAGCAGTTCTTC. Amino acids: CASSSGRALYNEQFF. The gene calls are TRBV7-9 and TRBJ2-1, with 8 bases aligning to TRBD2. CDR3 size: 15 residues. Per the germline V gene, CDR1 is SEHNR and CDR2 is FQNEAQ (reference sequence). The ends lost 4 bases at V and 4 bases at J; junction bases unmatched: 6. Combining the CDR3 with reference TRBV7-9 and TRBJ2-1 gives the whole variable domain DTGVSQNPRHKITKRGQNVTFRCDPISEHNRLYWYRQTLGQGPEFLTYFQNEAQLEKSRLLSDRFSAERPKGSFSTLEIQRTEQGDSAMYLCASSSGRALYNEQFFGPGTRLTVL.

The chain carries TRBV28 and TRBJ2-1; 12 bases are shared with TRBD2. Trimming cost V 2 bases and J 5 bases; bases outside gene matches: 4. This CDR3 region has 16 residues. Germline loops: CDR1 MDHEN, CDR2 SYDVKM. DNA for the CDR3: TGTGCCAGCAGTTTAATGCTAGCGGGGGGGAACAATGAGCAGTTCTTC. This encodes CASSLMLAGGNNEQFF.

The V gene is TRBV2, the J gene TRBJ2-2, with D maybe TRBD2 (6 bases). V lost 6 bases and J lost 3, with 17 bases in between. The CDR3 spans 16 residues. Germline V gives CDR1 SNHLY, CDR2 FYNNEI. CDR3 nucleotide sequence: TGTGCCAGCAGGGGGGATTTAGCGGACTACACCGGGGAGCTGTTTTTT. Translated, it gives CASRGDLADYTGELFF.

This CDR3 reads CASSEETQGWSEQYF. In DNA, the CDR3 is TGTGCCAGCAGTGAAGAGACCCAGGGTTGGTCGGAGCAGTACTTC. V and J are TRBV2 and TRBJ2-7, with D possibly being TRBD1 (5 bases). The V gene lost 1 base and the J gene lost 7 bases, with 17 bases spanning the gap. CDR3 size: 15 residues. CDR1 is SNHLY and CDR2 is FYNNEI in the germline V gene.

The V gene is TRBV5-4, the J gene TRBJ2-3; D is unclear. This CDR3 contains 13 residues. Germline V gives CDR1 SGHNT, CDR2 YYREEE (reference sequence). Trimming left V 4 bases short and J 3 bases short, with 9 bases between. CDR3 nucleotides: TGTGCCAGCAGCCCGACGGTAACAGATACGCAGTATTTT. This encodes CASSPTVTDTQYF.